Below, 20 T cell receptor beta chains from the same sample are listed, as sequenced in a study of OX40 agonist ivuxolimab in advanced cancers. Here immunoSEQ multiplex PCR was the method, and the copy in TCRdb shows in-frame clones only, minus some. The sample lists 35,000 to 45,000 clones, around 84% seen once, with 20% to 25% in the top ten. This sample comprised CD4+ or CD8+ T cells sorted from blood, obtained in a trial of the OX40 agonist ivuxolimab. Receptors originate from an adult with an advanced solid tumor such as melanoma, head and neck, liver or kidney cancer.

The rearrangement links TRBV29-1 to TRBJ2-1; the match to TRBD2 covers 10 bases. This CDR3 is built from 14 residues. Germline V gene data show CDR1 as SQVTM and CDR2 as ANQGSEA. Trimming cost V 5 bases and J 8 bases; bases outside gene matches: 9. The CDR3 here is CSVPQRGGVDEQFF. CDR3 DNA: TGCAGCGTTCCACAGCGGGGGGGGGTTGATGAGCAGTTCTTC.

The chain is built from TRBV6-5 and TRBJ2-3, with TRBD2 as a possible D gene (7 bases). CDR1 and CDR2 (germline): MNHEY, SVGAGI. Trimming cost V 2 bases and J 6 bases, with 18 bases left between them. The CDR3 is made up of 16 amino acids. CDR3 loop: CASSYQQGGRSDTQYF. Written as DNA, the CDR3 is TGTGCCAGCAGTTACCAACAGGGAGGGCGAAGCGATACGCAGTATTTT.

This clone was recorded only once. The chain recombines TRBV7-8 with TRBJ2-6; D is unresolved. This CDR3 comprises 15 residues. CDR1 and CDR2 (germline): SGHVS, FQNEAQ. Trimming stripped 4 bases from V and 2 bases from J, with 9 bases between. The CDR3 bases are TGTGCCAGCAGCTGGATCTCGACTGGGGCCAACGTCCTGACTTTC. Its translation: CASSWISTGANVLTF.

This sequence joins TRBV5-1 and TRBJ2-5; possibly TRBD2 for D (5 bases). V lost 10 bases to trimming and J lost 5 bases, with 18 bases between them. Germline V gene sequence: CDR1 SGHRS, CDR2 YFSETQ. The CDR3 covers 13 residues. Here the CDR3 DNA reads TGCGCCCCATGCCCCCGGGGTTCTGAGACCCAGTACTTC. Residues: CAPCPRGSETQYF. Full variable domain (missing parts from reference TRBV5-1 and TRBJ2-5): KAGVTQTPRYLIKTRGQQVTLSCSPISGHRSVSWYQQTPGQGLQFLFEYFSETQRNKGNFPGRFSGRQFSNSRSEMNVSTLELGDSALYLCAPCPRGSETQYFGPGTRLLVL.

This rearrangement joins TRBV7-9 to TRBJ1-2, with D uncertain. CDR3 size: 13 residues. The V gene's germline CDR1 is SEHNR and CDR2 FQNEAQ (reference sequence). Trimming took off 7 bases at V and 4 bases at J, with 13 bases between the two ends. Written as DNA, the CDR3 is TGTGCCAGCACCCCCGGAGGCGGCTATGGCTACACCTTC. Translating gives CASTPGGGYGYTF.

The CDR3 sequence is CASSSGGYTGELFF. The CDR3, as DNA: TGTGCCAGCAGCAGCGGGGGGTACACCGGGGAGCTGTTTTTT. This sequence joins TRBV7-6 and TRBJ2-2; TRBD2 matches 9 bases. Germline CDR1 is SGHVS and CDR2 is FNYEAQ. J gave up 3 bases and V 5 bases, and 1 base lay outside the gene matches. The CDR3 spans 14 residues. Based on the CDR3 plus reference TRBV7-6 and TRBJ2-2, the full variable domain is GAGVSQSPRYKVTKRGQDVALRCDPISGHVSLYWYRQALGQGPEFLTYFNYEAQQDKSGLPNDRFSAERPEGSISTLTIQRTEQRDSAMYRCASSSGGYTGELFFGEGSRLTVL.

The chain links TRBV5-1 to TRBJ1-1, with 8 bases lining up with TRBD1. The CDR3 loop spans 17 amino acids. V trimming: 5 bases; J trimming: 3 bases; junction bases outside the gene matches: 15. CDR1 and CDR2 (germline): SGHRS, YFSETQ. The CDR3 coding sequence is TGCGCCAGCAGGGGTCAGGGGGCGCTTAACTTGGACACTGAAGCTTTCTTT. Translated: CASRGQGALNLDTEAFF.

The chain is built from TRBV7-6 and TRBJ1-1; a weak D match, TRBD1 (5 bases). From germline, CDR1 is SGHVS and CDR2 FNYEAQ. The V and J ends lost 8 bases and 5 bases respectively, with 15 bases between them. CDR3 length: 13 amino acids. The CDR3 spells CASEGPPGTEAFF. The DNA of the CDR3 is TGTGCCAGCGAGGGACCGCCGGGAACTGAAGCTTTCTTT.

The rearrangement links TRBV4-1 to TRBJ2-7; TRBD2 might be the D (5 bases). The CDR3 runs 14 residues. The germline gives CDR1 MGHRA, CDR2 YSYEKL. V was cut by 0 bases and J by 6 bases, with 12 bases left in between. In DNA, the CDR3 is TGCGCCAGCAGCCAAGATGGCGGACTCGGCGAGCAGTACTTC. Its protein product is CASSQDGGLGEQYF.

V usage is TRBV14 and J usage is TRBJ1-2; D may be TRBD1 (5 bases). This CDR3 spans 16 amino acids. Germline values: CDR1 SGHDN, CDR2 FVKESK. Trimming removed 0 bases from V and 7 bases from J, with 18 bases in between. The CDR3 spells CASSQEGRDVMGGYTF. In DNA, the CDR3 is TGTGCCAGCAGCCAAGAGGGCCGGGACGTTATGGGTGGCTACACCTTC.

CDR3 DNA: TGTGCCAGCAGTCTAGAGAGTTTATTCACAGATACGCAGTATTTT. Amino acid sequence: CASSLESLFTDTQYF. The chain combines TRBV7-9 with TRBJ2-3; D is ambiguous. V lost 6 bases, J lost 2 bases, and 15 bases lay in between. Germline CDR1 SEHNR, CDR2 FQNEAQ (reference sequence). This CDR3 comprises 15 residues.

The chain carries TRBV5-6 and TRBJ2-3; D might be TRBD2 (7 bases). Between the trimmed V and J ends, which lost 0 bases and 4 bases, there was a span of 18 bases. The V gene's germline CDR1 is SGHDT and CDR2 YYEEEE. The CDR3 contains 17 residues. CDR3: CASSLAPPLGGADTQYF. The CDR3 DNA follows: TGTGCCAGCAGCTTGGCCCCCCCCCTAGGGGGGGCAGATACGCAGTATTTT.

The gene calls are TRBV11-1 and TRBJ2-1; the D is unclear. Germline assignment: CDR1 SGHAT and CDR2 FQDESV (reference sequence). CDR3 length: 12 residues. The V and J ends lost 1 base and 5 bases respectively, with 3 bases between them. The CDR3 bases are TGTGCCAGCAGCTTAGTCCACAATGAGCAGTTCTTC. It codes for CASSLVHNEQFF.

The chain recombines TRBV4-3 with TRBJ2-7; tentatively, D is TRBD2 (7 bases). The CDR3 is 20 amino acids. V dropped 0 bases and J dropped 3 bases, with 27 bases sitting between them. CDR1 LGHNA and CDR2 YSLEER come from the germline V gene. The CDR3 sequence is CASSQDDPQGHRGRGYEQYF. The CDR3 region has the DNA TGCGCCAGCAGCCAAGATGATCCGCAGGGGCATAGGGGGAGGGGCTACGAGCAGTACTTC.

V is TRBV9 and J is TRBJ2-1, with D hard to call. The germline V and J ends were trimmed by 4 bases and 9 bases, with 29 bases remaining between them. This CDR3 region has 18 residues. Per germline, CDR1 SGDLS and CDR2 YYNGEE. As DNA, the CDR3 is TGTGCCAGCAGCCTAAGTAGTACCAGCATGACCTACGTGGGTGAGCAGTTCTTC. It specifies CASSLSSTSMTYVGEQFF.

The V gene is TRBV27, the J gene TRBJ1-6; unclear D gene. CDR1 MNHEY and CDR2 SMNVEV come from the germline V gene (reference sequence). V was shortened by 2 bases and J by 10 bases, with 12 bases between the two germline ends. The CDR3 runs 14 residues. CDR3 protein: CASSLIGSQSPLHF. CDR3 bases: TGTGCCAGCAGTTTAATCGGTTCTCAGTCACCCCTCCACTTT.

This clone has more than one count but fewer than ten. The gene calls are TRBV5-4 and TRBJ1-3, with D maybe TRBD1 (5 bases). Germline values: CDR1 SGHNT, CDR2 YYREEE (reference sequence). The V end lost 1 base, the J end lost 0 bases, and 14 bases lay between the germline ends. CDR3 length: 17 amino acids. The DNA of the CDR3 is TGTGCCAGCAGCTTGAGGTCTGGGGACCTCTCTGGAAACACCATATATTTT. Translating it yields CASSLRSGDLSGNTIYF. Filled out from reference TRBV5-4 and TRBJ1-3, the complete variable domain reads ETGVTQSPTHLIKTRGQQVTLRCSSQSGHNTVSWYQQALGQGPQFIFQYYREEENGRGNFPPRFSGLQFPNYSSELNVNALELDDSALYLCASSLRSGDLSGNTIYFGEGSWLTVV.

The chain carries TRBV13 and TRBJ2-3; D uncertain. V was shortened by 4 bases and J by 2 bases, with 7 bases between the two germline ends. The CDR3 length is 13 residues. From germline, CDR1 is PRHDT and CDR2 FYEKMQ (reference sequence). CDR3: CASSSGLTDTQYF. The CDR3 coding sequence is TGTGCCAGCAGCTCCGGGCTCACAGATACGCAGTATTTT.

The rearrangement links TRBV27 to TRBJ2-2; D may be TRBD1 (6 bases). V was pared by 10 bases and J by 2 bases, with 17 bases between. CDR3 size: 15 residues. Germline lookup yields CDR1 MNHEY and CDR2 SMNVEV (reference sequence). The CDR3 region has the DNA TGTGCCACCAACCCCGGGACAACAAACACCGGGGAGCTGTTTTTT. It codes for CATNPGTTNTGELFF.

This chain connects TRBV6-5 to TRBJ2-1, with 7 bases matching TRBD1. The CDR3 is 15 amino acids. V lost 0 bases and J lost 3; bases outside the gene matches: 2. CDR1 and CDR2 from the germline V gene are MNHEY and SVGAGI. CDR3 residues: CASSYSGTVYNEQFF. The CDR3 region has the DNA TGTGCCAGCAGTTACTCCGGGACAGTCTACAATGAGCAGTTCTTC.